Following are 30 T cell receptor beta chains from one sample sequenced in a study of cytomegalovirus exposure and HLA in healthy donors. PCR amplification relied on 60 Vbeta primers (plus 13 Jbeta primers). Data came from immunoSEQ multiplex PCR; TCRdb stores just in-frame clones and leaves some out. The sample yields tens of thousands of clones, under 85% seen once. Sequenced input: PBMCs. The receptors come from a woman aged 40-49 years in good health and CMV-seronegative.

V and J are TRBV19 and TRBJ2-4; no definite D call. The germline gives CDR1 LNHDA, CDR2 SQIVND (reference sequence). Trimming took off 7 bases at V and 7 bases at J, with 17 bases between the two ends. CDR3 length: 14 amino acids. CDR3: CASTPRPLMNIQYF. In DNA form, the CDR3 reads TGTGCCAGTACCCCTAGACCGTTAATGAACATTCAGTACTTC.

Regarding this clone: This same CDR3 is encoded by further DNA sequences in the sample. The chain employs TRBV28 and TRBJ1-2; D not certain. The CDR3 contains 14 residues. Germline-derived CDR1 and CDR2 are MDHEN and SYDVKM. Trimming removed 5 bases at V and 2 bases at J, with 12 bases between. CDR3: CASSLLGSNYGYTF. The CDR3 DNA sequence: TGTGCCAGCAGTCTCCTCGGTTCGAACTATGGCTACACCTTC.

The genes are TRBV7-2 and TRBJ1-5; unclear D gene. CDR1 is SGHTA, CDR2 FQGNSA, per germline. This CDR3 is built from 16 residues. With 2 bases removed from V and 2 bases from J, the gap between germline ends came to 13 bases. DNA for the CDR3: TGTGCCAGCAGCTTATCTCCCACGAGGGGCAATCAGCCCCAGCATTTT. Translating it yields CASSLSPTRGNQPQHF.

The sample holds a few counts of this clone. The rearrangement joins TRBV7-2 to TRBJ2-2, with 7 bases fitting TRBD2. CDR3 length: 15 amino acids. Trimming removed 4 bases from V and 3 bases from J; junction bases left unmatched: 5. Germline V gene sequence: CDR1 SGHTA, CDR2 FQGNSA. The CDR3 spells CASSSRGGHTGELFF. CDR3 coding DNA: TGTGCCAGCAGCTCCCGCGGGGGACACACCGGGGAGCTGTTTTTT.

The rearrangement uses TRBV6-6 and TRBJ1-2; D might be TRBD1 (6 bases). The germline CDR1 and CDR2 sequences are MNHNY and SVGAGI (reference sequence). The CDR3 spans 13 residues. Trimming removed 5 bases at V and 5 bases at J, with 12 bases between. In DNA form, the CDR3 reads TGTGCCAGCAGTCCCCGGGACAAGTATGGCTACACCTTC. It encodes CASSPRDKYGYTF.

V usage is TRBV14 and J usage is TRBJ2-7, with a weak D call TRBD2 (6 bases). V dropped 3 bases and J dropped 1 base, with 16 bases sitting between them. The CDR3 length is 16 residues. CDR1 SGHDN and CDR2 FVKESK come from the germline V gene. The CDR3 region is CASSQYGTPYSYEQYF. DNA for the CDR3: TGTGCCAGCAGCCAGTACGGGACTCCTTATTCCTACGAGCAGTACTTC.

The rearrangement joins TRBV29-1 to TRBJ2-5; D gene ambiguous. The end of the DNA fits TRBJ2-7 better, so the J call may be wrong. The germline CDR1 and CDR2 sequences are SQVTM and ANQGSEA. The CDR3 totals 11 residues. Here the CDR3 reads CSAASNYEQYF. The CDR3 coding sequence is TGCAGCGCCGCGTCAAACTACGAGCAGTACTTC.

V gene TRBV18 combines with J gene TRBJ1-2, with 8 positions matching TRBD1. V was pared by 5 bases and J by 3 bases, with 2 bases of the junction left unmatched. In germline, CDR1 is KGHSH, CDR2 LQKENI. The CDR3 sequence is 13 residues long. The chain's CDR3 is CASSLGQDYGYTF. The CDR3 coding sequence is TGTGCCAGCTCATTGGGACAGGACTATGGCTACACCTTC.

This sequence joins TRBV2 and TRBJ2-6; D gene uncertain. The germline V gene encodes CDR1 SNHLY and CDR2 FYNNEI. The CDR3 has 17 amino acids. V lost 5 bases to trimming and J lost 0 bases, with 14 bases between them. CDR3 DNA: TGTGCCAGCAGTTGGGCCGCAGGAATCTCTGGGGCCAACGTCCTGACTTTC. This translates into CASSWAAGISGANVLTF.

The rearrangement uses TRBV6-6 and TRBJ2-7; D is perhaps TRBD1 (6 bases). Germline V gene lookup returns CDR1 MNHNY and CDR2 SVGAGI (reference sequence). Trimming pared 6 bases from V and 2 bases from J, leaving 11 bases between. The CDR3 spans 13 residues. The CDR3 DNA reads TGTGCCAGCAGACGACAGGACGCCTACGAGCAGTACTTC. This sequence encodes CASRRQDAYEQYF.

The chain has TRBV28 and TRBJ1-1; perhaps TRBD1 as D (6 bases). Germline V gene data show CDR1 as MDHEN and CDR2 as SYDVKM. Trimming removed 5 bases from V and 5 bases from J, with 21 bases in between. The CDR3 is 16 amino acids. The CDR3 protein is CASSRGITGRRTEAFF. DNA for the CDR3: TGTGCCAGCAGTCGCGGAATAACAGGGAGAAGAACTGAAGCTTTCTTT.

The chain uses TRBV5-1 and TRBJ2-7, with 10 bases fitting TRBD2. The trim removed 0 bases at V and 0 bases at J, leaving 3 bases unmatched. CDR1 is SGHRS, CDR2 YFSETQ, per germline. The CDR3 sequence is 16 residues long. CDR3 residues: CASSLASGRASYEQYF. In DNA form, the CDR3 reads TGCGCCAGCAGCTTGGCGAGCGGGAGGGCCTCCTACGAGCAGTACTTC.

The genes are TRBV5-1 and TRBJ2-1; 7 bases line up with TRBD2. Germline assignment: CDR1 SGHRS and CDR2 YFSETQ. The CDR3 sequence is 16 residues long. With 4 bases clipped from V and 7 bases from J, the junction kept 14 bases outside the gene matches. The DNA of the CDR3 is TGCGCCAGCAGCCCGGTGGGGAGGGCCGGGGGGAATGAGCAGTTCTTC. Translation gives CASSPVGRAGGNEQFF. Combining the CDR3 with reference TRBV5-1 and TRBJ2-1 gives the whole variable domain KAGVTQTPRYLIKTRGQQVTLSCSPISGHRSVSWYQQTPGQGLQFLFEYFSETQRNKGNFPGRFSGRQFSNSRSEMNVSTLELGDSALYLCASSPVGRAGGNEQFFGPGTRLTVL.

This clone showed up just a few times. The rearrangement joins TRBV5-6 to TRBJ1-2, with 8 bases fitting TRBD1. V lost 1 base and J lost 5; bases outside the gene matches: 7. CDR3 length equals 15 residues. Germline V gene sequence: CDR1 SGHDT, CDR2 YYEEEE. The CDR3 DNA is TGTGCCAGCAGCTTGCCAGGGGGCAAGGGGTATGGCTACACCTTC. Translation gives CASSLPGGKGYGYTF.

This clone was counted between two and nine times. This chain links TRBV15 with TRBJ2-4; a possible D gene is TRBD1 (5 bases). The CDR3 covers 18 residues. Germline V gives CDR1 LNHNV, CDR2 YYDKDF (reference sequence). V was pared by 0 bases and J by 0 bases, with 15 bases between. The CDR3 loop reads CATSRDQGAWIAKNIQYF. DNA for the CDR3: TGTGCCACCAGCAGAGATCAGGGTGCATGGATAGCCAAAAACATTCAGTACTTC.

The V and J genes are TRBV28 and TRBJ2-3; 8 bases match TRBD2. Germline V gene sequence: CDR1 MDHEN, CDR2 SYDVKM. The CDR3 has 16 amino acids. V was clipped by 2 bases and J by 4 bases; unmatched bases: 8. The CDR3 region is CASSLIQPAGADTQYF. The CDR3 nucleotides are TGTGCCAGCAGTTTAATCCAGCCAGCGGGAGCAGATACGCAGTATTTT.

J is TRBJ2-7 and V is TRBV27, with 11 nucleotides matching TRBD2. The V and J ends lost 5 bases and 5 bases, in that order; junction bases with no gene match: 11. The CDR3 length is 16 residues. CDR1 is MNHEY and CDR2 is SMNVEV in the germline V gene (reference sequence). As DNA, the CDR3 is TGTGCCAGCAGTCTCGGCTCTAGCGGGAGGAAGAACGAGCAGTACTTC. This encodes CASSLGSSGRKNEQYF.

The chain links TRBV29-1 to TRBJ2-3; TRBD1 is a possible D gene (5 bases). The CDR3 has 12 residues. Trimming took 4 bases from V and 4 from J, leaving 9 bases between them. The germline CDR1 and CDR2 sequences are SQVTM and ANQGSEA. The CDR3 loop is CSVVGVADTQYF. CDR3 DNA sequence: TGCAGCGTTGTAGGGGTTGCAGATACGCAGTATTTT.

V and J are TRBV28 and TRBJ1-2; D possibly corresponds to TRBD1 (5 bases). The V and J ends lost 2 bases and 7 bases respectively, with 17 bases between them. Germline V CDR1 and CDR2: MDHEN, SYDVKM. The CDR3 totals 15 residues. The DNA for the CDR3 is TGTGCCAGCAGTTTAGTAGGCAGGAGGGACGGTGGCTACACCTTC. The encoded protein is CASSLVGRRDGGYTF.

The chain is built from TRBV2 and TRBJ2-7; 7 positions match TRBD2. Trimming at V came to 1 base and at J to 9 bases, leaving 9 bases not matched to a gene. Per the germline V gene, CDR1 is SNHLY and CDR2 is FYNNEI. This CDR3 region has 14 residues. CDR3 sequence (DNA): TGTGCCAGCAGTGAAGTCGGCCGGTCGGGAGGGCAGTACTTC. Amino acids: CASSEVGRSGGQYF.

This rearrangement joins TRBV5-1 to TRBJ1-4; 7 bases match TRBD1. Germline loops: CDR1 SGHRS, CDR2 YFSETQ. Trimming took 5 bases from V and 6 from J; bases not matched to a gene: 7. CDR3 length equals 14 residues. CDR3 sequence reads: CASSIQGRDEKLFF. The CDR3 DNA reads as TGCGCCAGCAGTATACAGGGGAGAGATGAAAAACTGTTTTTT.

CDR3 amino acids: CASSLGQGSSEQYF. DNA for the CDR3: TGCGCCAGCAGCTTGGGACAGGGATCTTCCGAGCAGTACTTC. V gene TRBV5-1 combines with J gene TRBJ2-7; TRBD1 aligns across 7 bases. V was clipped by 0 bases and J by 6 bases; unmatched bases: 6. Germline loops: CDR1 SGHRS, CDR2 YFSETQ. The CDR3 is 14 amino acids. The variable domain in full, with the rest retrieved from reference TRBV5-1 and TRBJ2-7, is KAGVTQTPRYLIKTRGQQVTLSCSPISGHRSVSWYQQTPGQGLQFLFEYFSETQRNKGNFPGRFSGRQFSNSRSEMNVSTLELGDSALYLCASSLGQGSSEQYFGPGTRLTVT.

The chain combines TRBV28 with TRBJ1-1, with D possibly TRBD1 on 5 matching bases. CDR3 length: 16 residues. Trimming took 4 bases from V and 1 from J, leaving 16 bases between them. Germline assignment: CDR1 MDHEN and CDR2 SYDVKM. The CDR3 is CASSSVWDGRNTEAFF. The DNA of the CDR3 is TGTGCCAGCAGTTCCGTATGGGACGGGAGGAACACTGAAGCTTTCTTT.

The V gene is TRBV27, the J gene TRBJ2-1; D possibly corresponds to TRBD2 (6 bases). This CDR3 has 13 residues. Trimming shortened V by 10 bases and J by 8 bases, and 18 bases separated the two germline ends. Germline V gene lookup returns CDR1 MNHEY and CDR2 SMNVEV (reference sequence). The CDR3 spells CATRLGGRDEQFF. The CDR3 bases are TGTGCCACCAGGTTAGGAGGGCGGGATGAGCAGTTCTTC.

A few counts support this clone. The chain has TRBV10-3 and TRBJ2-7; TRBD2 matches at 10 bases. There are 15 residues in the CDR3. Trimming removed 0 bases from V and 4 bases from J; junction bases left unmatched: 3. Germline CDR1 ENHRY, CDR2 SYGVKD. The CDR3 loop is CAISESSSGSYEQYF. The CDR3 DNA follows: TGTGCCATCAGTGAGTCGTCTAGCGGGAGTTACGAGCAGTACTTC.

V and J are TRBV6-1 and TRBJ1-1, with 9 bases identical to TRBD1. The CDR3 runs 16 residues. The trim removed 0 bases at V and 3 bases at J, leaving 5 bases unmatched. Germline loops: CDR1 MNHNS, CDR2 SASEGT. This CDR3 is CASSEAGTGWDTEAFF. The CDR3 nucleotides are TGTGCCAGCAGTGAAGCTGGGACAGGGTGGGACACTGAAGCTTTCTTT.

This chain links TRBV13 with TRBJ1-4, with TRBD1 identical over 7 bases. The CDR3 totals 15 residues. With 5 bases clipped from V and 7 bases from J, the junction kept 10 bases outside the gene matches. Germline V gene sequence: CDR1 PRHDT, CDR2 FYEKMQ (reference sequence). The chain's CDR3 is CASSPGTEKGEKLFF. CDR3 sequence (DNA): TGTGCCAGCAGCCCCGGGACAGAGAAAGGTGAAAAACTGTTTTTT.

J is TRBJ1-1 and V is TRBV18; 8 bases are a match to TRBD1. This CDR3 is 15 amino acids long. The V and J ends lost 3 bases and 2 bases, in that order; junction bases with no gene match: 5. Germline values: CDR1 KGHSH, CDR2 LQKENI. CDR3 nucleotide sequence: TGTGCCAGCTCACCCATGGACAGGGTAAACACTGAAGCTTTCTTT. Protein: CASSPMDRVNTEAFF.

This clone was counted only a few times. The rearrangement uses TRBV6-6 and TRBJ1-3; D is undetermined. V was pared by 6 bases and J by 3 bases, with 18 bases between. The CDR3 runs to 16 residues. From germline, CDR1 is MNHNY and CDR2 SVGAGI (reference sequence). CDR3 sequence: CASSSEGTVGGNTIYF. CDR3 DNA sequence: TGTGCCAGCAGCTCTGAGGGCACCGTCGGTGGAAACACCATATATTTT.

CDR3 sequence: CASSLIQALAKNIQYF. CDR3 sequence (DNA): TGTGCCAGCAGTTTAATTCAGGCCCTAGCCAAAAACATTCAGTACTTC. The chain recombines TRBV27 with TRBJ2-4; D is unresolved. Trimming cost V 2 bases and J 0 bases, with 11 bases left between them. Per germline, CDR1 MNHEY and CDR2 SMNVEV (reference sequence). The CDR3 runs to 16 residues.